The subject of this entry is one TCR beta chain. The target antigen is unknown. This specimen comes from a study of T-cell memory formation after mild COVID-19. Study information: Among the donors, TCR clusters were largely specific to each donor.

V was cut by 3 bases and J by 8 bases, with 14 bases left in between. The CDR3 extends over 14 amino acids. TCRdb itself ran the 5' RACE reads through MiXCR, one entry per CDR3 protein. The sample lists 75,000 to 90,000 distinct CDR3 sequences, over 11% seen once, with 30% to 35% in the top ten. Study results and caveats: For contracting clones, CD4+ ones sat mainly in CM and EM, CD8+ in EMRA.

This TCR derives from an adult woman who had mild COVID-19 (a few samples of this study predate the infection). Cell type and time point are not known. The gene calls are TRBV12-3 or TRBV12-4 and TRBJ2-4, with D tentatively TRBD2 (5 bases). Sequenced: PBMCs or a T cell subset sorted from them (not recorded which). CDR3 sequence: CASSLVNAGDIQYF. CDR3 DNA sequence: TGTGCCAGCAGTTTGGTCAATGCCGGGGACATTCAGTACTTC.